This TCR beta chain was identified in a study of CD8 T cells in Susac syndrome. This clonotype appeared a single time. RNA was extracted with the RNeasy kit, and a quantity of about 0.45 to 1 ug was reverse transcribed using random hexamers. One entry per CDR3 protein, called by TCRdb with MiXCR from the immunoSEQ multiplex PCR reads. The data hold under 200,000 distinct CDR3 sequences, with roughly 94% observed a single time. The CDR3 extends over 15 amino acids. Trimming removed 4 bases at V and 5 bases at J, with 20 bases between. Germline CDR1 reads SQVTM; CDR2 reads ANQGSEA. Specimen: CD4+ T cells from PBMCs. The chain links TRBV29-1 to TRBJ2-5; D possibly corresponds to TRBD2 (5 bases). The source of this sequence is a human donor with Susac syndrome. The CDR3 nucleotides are TGCAGCGTTGCCGAGGGCAGCGACAAATACGAGACCCAGTACTTC. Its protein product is CSVAEGSDKYETQYF.